This is a list of T cell receptor beta chains from one sample in a study of blood T cell repertoires in COVID-19. The repertoire was sequenced with immunoSEQ multiplex PCR; TCRdb's copy has only in-frame clones and lacks some. The sample includes more than 200,000 clones, more than 70% of them seen just once. Source material: peripheral blood. These receptor sequences come from a man in his forties with active or convalescent COVID-19. Each CDR3 is given with its conserved first and last residue. D genes are given only for firm matches. Clone size is not always given. Where it is, it says once, few, many or a class for expanded clones.

abundance	d_gene	v_gene	j_gene	CDR3nt	CDR3aa
.	.	TRBV7-9	TRBJ1-5	TGTGCCAGCCATATGGGGGCAGGGCAGCCCCAGCATTTT	CASHMGAGQPQHF
few	TRBD1	TRBV7-2	TRBJ1-2	TGTGCCAGCAGCTTCAATACAGGGGGCCGCTACTACACCTTC	CASSFNTGGRYYTF
.	TRBD1	TRBV19	TRBJ2-5	TGTGCCAGTGCTGACAGGGCCAGCTCGGAGACCCAGTACTTC	CASADRASSETQYF
.	TRBD1	TRBV12-3/TRBV12-4	TRBJ2-4	TGTGCCAGCAGTCCGGACAGGGGATTGTACTTC	CASSPDRGLYF
few	.	TRBV2	TRBJ1-5	TGTGCCAGCAGTGCATTTAATCAGCCCCAGCATTTT	CASSAFNQPQHF
.	.	TRBV4-1	TRBJ1-1	TGCGCCAGCAGCCAGCGGTCAGGGGAAGCTTTCTTT	CASSQRSGEAFF
once	.	TRBV11-3	TRBJ1-6	TGTGCCAGCAGCACTCGAGATTCACCCCTCCACTTT	CASSTRDSPLHF
.	.	TRBV18	TRBJ1-3	TGTGCCAGCTCACGGTCAGGGGCCTCCTCTGGAAACACCATATATTTT	CASSRSGASSGNTIYF
.	TRBD1	TRBV11-2	TRBJ1-2	TGTGCCAGCAGCTTAACCCCGGGGACAGGAGTTAACTATGGCTACACCTTC	CASSLTPGTGVNYGYTF
.	.	TRBV4-2	TRBJ1-5	TGTGCCAGCAGCCCCTCTGAGGGGGGCAATCAGCCCCAGCATTTT	CASSPSEGGNQPQHF
.	TRBD1	TRBV5-8	TRBJ2-1	TGTGCCAGCAGCTTACCGGGACAGGGTGGCAATGAGCAGTTCTTC	CASSLPGQGGNEQFF
.	.	TRBV3-1/TRBV3-2	TRBJ2-5	TGTGCCAGCAGCCAAGTTACTGAAGAGACCCAGTACTTC	CASSQVTEETQYF
.	.	TRBV7-2	TRBJ2-7	TGTGCCAGCAGCCAGTCTCGTTCCTACGAGCAGTACTTC	CASSQSRSYEQYF
.	.	TRBV4-1	TRBJ1-6	TGCGCCAGCAGCCAAGATGGGGGGAGCTCCTATAATTCACCCCTCCACTTT	CASSQDGGSSYNSPLHF
.	.	TRBV4-2	TRBJ2-5	TGTGCCAGCAGCCAAGCTCGACAGGTTCAAGAGACCCAGTACTTC	CASSQARQVQETQYF
.	.	TRBV12-3/TRBV12-4	TRBJ2-7	TGTGCCACTAGTGGGGGCGACGAGCAGTACTTC	CATSGGDEQYF
.	TRBD2	TRBV7-3	TRBJ2-1	TGTGCCAGCAGTTCAGGACTAGCCTCGGATGAGCAGTTCTTC	CASSSGLASDEQFF
many	TRBD2	TRBV6-2/TRBV6-3	TRBJ2-1	TGTGCCAGCAGTTCGCGGGAGGGCATATACAATGAGCAGTTCTTC	CASSSREGIYNEQFF
.	TRBD1	TRBV11-3	TRBJ2-7	TGTGCCAGCAGCTTAGGAGGACAGGGTGTCTACGAGCAGTACTTC	CASSLGGQGVYEQYF
once	.	TRBV7-2	TRBJ1-5	TGTGCCAGCAGCTTAGTGTCCGATCAGCCCCAGCATTTT	CASSLVSDQPQHF
.	.	TRBV5-1	TRBJ2-7	TGCGCCAGCAGCTTGGGTCCCTCCGAGCAGTACTTC	CASSLGPSEQYF
.	.	TRBV9	TRBJ2-5	TGTGCCAGCAGCGACGCTCCCGGGGAGACCCAGTACTTC	CASSDAPGETQYF